This T cell receptor (beta chain) originates from a study of PD-L1 blockade in urothelial cancer. For the study at large: About 90% of the 29 patients were men whose urothelial cancer was bladder-origin.

TCRdb keeps only in-frame clones here, not all; method: immunoSEQ multiplex PCR. This table holds 40,000 to 45,000 clones, about 90% found once. The sample's time point: peripheral blood 6 weeks after treatment start. V shed 1 base and J shed 7 bases, with 8 bases lying between them. The CDR3 has 13 residues. Germline V gives CDR1 MNHNS, CDR2 SASEGT. The source was PBMCs, collected around atezolizumab (anti-PD-L1) treatment. The chain has TRBV6-1 and TRBJ1-5; D gene unclear. This sequence originates from a man aged 65-85 years with urothelial cancer. CDR3 residues: CASSEGGVQPQHF. The CDR3, as DNA: TGTGCCAGCAGTGAAGGCGGGGTCCAGCCCCAGCATTTT.